The source of this T cell receptor (beta chain) is a study of low-dose radiotherapy and immunotherapy resistance in tumors. Across the study: For Cohort 1, fractions of 0.5 Gy were given every 2 weeks, reaching 6.5 Gy overall. Every two weeks patients got nivolumab 240 mg flat dose, plus ipilimumab 1 mg/kg every six weeks, intravenously. Patients took 300 mg oral aspirin daily for four cycles from cycle 1 day 1.

This CDR3 is built from 13 residues. Germline CDR1 is SNHLY and CDR2 is FYNNEI. Deletions cut 6 bases from V and 0 bases from J, with 3 bases between. Primers used for first-strand cDNA, a TRAV- and TRBV-specific set, covered both alpha and beta chains. TCRs were put through 20 PCR cycles of amplification with Phusion. A constant-region primer and the V-primer adapter served as the primer pair. Via MiXCR, TCRdb re-called the reads, giving one row per CDR3 protein. The sample includes 7,100 or so distinct CDR3 sequences, around 50% seen only once; the top ten take over 9.5%. Every donor's regimen consisted of nivolumab, ipilimumab, aspirin, low-dose cyclophosphamide and low-dose radiotherapy.

J is TRBJ2-6 and V is TRBV2; D is unclear. The TCR was taken from a human donor with advanced metastatic prostate, ovarian, gallbladder or colorectal cancer (not recorded which). This table probably holds off-target reads from a library built for another chain. The CDR3 region is CASRNSGANVLTF. The CDR3 coding sequence is TGTGCCAGCAGAAACTCTGGGGCCAACGTCCTGACTTTC.